The rows below give T cell receptor beta chains drawn from one sample of a study of blood T cell repertoires in COVID-19. Sequencing used immunoSEQ multiplex PCR; TCRdb keeps in-frame clones, though not all of them. The sample lists roughly 400,000 clones; about 88% were seen once. Source material: PBMCs or T cells enriched from blood (not recorded which). These receptors came from a young woman who had been exposed to COVID-19. The CDR3 runs from the conserved cysteine through the conserved F or W. A D gene is named only where the DNA matches it firmly. Rows give clone size only sometimes, using once, few, many, or a class for an expanded clone.

j_gene,v_gene,d_gene,abundance,CDR3aa,CDR3nt
TRBJ2-1,TRBV4-1,TRBD2,NA,CASSQVPGTSDNNEQFF,TGCGCCAGCAGCCAAGTCCCCGGGACTAGCGACAACAATGAGCAGTTCTTC
TRBJ1-1,TRBV18,NA,NA,CASSPRGGLNTEAFF,TGTGCCAGCTCACCTCGGGGAGGCCTGAACACTGAAGCTTTCTTT
TRBJ2-1,TRBV28,NA,NA,CASSFLDRSYNEQFF,TGTGCCAGCAGTTTCTTAGATCGATCCTACAATGAGCAGTTCTTC
TRBJ2-1,TRBV18,TRBD1,NA,CASSGTGGEQFF,TGTGCCAGCTCGGGGACAGGGGGGGAGCAGTTCTTC
TRBJ2-5,TRBV2,TRBD2,NA,CASSDSSGGASPQYF,TGTGCCAGCAGTGACTCTAGCGGGGGGGCCTCCCCCCAGTACTTC
TRBJ1-5,TRBV28,TRBD1,NA,CASSSMGGTGFNQPQHF,TGTGCCAGCAGTTCGATGGGAGGGACAGGGTTCAATCAGCCCCAGCATTTT
TRBJ2-3,TRBV4-1,NA,NA,CASLTRGRALTDTQYF,TGCGCCAGCTTGACTCGGGGTAGGGCCCTCACAGATACGCAGTATTTT
TRBJ2-7,TRBV10-3,NA,NA,CAISTGFSDEQYF,TGTGCCATCAGTACAGGGTTCTCGGACGAGCAGTACTTC
TRBJ2-1,TRBV6-4,TRBD1,NA,CASSEGQVNNEQFF,TGTGCCAGCAGCGAGGGACAGGTAAACAATGAGCAGTTCTTC
TRBJ2-1,TRBV10-1,NA,once,CASRRQANEQFF,TGCGCCAGCAGGCGACAGGCCAATGAGCAGTTCTTC
TRBJ1-2,TRBV28,TRBD1,NA,CASSLGTGTLNPYGYTF,TGTGCCAGCAGTCTAGGGACAGGGACTCTGAACCCCTATGGCTACACCTTC
TRBJ1-2,TRBV20-1,NA,once,CSASLSRDKANYGYTF,TGCAGTGCTAGTCTAAGCCGGGACAAAGCTAACTATGGCTACACCTTC
TRBJ2-7,TRBV2,NA,NA,CASSEDSSYEQYF,TGTGCCAGCAGTGAGGACAGTTCCTACGAGCAGTACTTC
TRBJ1-4,TRBV9,NA,NA,CASSVLPESNEKLFF,TGTGCCAGCAGCGTACTTCCAGAAAGTAATGAAAAACTGTTTTTT
TRBJ1-1,TRBV7-9,NA,once,CASSHRGGLNTEAFF,TGTGCCAGCAGCCACCGGGGGGGGCTGAACACTGAAGCTTTCTTT
TRBJ2-7,TRBV5-1,NA,NA,CASSEEGNYEQYF,TGCGCCAGCAGCGAGGAGGGGAACTACGAGCAGTACTTC
TRBJ2-7,TRBV6-2/TRBV6-3,NA,NA,CASSYSPSYEQYF,TGTGCCAGCAGTTACTCCCCGTCCTACGAGCAGTACTTC
TRBJ2-1,TRBV28,TRBD2,NA,CASSVGLAVPNEQFF,TGTGCCAGCAGTGTGGGACTAGCAGTCCCTAATGAGCAGTTCTTC
TRBJ1-1,TRBV12-3/TRBV12-4,NA,NA,CASSLIGNTEAFF,TGTGCCAGCAGTTTAATCGGGAACACTGAAGCTTTCTTT
TRBJ2-1,TRBV4-1,TRBD2,NA,CASSQERASGRRNEQFF,TGCGCCAGCAGCCAAGAACGAGCTAGCGGGAGGAGGAATGAGCAGTTCTTC
TRBJ2-7,TRBV28,NA,NA,CASNPPSRYTRSYEQYF,TGTGCCAGCAATCCCCCCTCTAGATACACTAGGTCCTACGAGCAGTACTTC
TRBJ1-5,TRBV28,TRBD1,NA,CASSFSRGVNQPQHF,TGTGCCAGCAGTTTTAGCAGGGGGGTCAATCAGCCCCAGCATTTT
TRBJ2-5,TRBV4-1,TRBD2,NA,CASSQDSTASGRGETQYF,TGCGCCAGCAGCCAAGATTCCACGGCTAGCGGGAGGGGAGAGACCCAGTACTTC
TRBJ2-3,TRBV12-3/TRBV12-4,NA,NA,CASTRGPDTQYF,TGTGCCAGCACCCGCGGGCCAGATACGCAGTATTTT
TRBJ2-1,TRBV15,NA,few,CATSRAGSGAEQFF,TGTGCCACCAGCAGAGCAGGTTCCGGCGCTGAGCAGTTCTTC
TRBJ2-7,TRBV3-1/TRBV3-2,TRBD2,NA,CASSLHLIGVAGEQYF,TGTGCCAGCAGCCTTCACCTCATCGGAGTAGCGGGGGAGCAGTACTTC
TRBJ1-1,TRBV10-3,NA,few,CAISRRDMSTEAFF,TGTGCCATCAGTCGCAGGGATATGAGCACTGAAGCTTTCTTT
TRBJ2-7,TRBV3-1/TRBV3-2,TRBD2,NA,CASSQGGGYEQYF,TGTGCCAGCAGCCAAGGGGGGGGGTACGAGCAGTACTTC
TRBJ2-7,TRBV11-2,TRBD1,few,CASSSLGGQGFNEQYF,TGTGCCAGCAGCTCCCTCGGAGGACAGGGCTTCAACGAGCAGTACTTC
TRBJ1-4,TRBV5-1,TRBD1,NA,CASSLEFQGVNEKLFF,TGCGCCAGCAGCTTGGAGTTCCAGGGGGTTAATGAAAAACTGTTTTTT
TRBJ2-7,TRBV7-2,TRBD2,NA,CASSQTMWASGFLEQYF,TGTGCCAGCAGCCAAACTATGTGGGCTAGCGGGTTCTTGGAGCAGTACTTC
TRBJ1-6,TRBV9,NA,NA,CASSGQVFESPLHF,TGTGCCAGCAGCGGACAGGTTTTTGAATCACCCCTCCACTTT
TRBJ1-6,TRBV7-9,NA,NA,CASSYRAGDLMGSPLHF,TGTGCCAGCAGCTATCGAGCCGGGGACTTAATGGGTTCACCCCTCCACTTT
TRBJ1-2,TRBV6-6,NA,NA,CASDGGGDDYGYTF,TGTGCCAGCGACGGTGGGGGGGACGACTATGGCTACACCTTC
TRBJ1-4,TRBV4-3,TRBD1,once,CASSQEYRTGREKLFF,TGCGCCAGCAGCCAAGAATATAGGACAGGGCGCGAAAAACTGTTTTTT
TRBJ1-1,TRBV29-1,NA,NA,CSAQQGYMNTEAFF,TGCAGCGCCCAACAGGGATATATGAACACTGAAGCTTTCTTT
TRBJ1-2,TRBV5-5,NA,NA,CASSWLSTGNYGYTF,TGTGCCAGCAGTTGGCTAAGTACAGGGAACTATGGCTACACCTTC
TRBJ2-2,TRBV12-3/TRBV12-4,TRBD2,NA,CAGWGGPGELFF,TGTGCCGGATGGGGAGGGCCCGGGGAGCTGTTTTTT
TRBJ2-1,TRBV7-2,TRBD2,NA,CASSISGGAYSEQFF,TGTGCCAGCAGCATTAGCGGGGGGGCTTATTCTGAGCAGTTCTTC
TRBJ2-1,TRBV15,NA,NA,CATSRDGVRVNEQFF,TGTGCCACCAGCAGAGACGGGGTTAGGGTCAATGAGCAGTTCTTC
TRBJ2-2,TRBV6-5,NA,NA,CASSPRYTGELFF,TGTGCCAGCAGCCCCAGGTACACCGGGGAGCTGTTTTTT
TRBJ1-5,TRBV25-1,TRBD1,NA,CASSGQGGQPQHF,TGTGCCAGCAGTGGACAGGGAGGTCAGCCCCAGCATTTT
TRBJ1-1,TRBV9,NA,NA,CASSVGVSPEAFF,TGTGCCAGCAGCGTAGGAGTAAGCCCTGAAGCTTTCTTT